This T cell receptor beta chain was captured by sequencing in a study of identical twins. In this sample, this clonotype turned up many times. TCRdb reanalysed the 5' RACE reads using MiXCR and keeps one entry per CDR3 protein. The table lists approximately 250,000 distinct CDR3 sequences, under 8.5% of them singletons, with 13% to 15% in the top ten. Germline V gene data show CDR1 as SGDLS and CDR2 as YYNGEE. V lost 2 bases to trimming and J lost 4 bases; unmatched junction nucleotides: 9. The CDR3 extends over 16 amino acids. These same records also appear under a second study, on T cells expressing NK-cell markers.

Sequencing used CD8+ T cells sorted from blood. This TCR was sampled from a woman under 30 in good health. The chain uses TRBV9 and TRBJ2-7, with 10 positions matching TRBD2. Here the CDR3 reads CASSVGTSDIGYEQYF. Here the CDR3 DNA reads TGTGCCAGCAGCGTCGGGACTAGCGACATAGGTTACGAGCAGTACTTC.